This T cell receptor beta chain was identified during a study of CD8+CD57+ T cells in acquired aplastic anemia. Study at large: Around 3.5 ug was the average amount of DNA from sorted CD4+ and CD8+ cells.

Selection for sequencing was limited to patients who had shown CD8+CD57+ cell expansion by flow cytometry. Among the patients, all had severe acquired aplastic anemia. Study conclusions and caveats: A set of about 28 CD8+ CDR3 sequences was shared between patients and controls, and these sequences appeared highly expressed in patients.

Genomic DNA constituted the template upon which TCR beta VDJ and CDR3 profiling was performed. TCRdb processed the reads anew with MiXCR; each CDR3 protein has one entry. The data show a few hundred thousand distinct CDR3 sequences, around 30% seen once. This clonotype turned up a few times. The antigen remains unidentified. An end of the junction differs from the germline gene, which may be a read error. Germline CDR1 PRHDT, CDR2 FYEKMQ (reference sequence). The CDR3 sequence is 15 residues long. The sequence was collected from a human donor with aplastic anemia. Sample: sorted CD4+, CD8+, or CD8+CD57+ T cells (not recorded which) from PBMCs. V usage is TRBV13 and J usage is TRBJ1-1; the D gene is possibly TRBD1 (5 bases). CDR3 DNA sequence: TGTGCCAGTAGCTTATACGGCAGGGAGAACACTGAAGCTTTCTTT. Protein product: CASSLYGRENTEAFF.